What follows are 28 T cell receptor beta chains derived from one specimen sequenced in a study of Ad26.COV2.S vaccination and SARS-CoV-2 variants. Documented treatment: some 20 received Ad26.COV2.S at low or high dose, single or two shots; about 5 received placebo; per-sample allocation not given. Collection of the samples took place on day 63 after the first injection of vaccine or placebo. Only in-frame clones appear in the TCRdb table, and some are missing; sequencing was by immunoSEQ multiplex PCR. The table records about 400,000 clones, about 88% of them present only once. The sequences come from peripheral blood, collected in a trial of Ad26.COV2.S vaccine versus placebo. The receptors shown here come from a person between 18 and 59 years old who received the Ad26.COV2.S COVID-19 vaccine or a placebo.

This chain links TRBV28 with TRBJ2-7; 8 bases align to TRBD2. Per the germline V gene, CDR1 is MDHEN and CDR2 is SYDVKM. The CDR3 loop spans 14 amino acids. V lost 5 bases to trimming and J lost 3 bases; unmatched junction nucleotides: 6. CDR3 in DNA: TGTGCCAGCAGTCCCCACAGCGGGGGCTACGAGCAGTACTTC. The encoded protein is CASSPHSGGYEQYF.

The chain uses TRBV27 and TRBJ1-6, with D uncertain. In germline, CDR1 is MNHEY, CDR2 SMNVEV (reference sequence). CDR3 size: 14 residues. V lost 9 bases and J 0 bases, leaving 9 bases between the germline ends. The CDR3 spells CASSRSSYNSPLHF. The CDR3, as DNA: TGTGCCAGTTCACGGAGCTCCTATAATTCACCCCTCCACTTT.

The CDR3 DNA reads as TGTGCCACCTCGGGTAGGGGACTAGCGCCTTTGAACACCGGGGAGCTGTTTTTT. The encoded protein is CATSGRGLAPLNTGELFF. This chain links TRBV27 with TRBJ2-2, with 10 nucleotides matching TRBD2. The V and J ends lost 10 bases and 1 base, in that order; junction bases with no gene match: 15. Germline values: CDR1 MNHEY, CDR2 SMNVEV (reference sequence). CDR3 length: 18 residues.

The CDR3 DNA follows: TGTGCCAGCAGCCCGGAAGGGTTTAGTCAGCCCCAGCATTTT. This gives the protein CASSPEGFSQPQHF. The rearrangement uses TRBV28 and TRBJ1-5; D ambiguous. V was cut by 6 bases and J by 6 bases, with 15 bases left in between. Per the germline V gene, CDR1 is MDHEN and CDR2 is SYDVKM. The CDR3 covers 14 residues.

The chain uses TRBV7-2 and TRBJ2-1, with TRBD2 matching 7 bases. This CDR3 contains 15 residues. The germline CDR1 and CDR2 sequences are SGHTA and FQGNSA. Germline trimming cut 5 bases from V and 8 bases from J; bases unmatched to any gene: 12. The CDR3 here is CASSRTGRYGYEQFF. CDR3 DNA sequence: TGTGCCAGCAGCCGGACCGGGAGGTACGGTTATGAGCAGTTCTTC.

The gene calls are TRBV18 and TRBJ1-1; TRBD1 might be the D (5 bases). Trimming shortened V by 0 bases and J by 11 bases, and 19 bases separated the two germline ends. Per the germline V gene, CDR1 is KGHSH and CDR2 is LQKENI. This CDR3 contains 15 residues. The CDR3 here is CASSPPWGVINEAFF. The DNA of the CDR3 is TGTGCCAGCTCACCACCTTGGGGGGTCATAAACGAGGCTTTCTTT.

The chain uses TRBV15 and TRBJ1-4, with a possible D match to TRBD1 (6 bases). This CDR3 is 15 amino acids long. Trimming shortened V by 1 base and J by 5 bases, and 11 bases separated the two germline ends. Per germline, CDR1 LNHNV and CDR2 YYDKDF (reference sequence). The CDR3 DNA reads TGTGCCACCAGCAGAGGGGGGCGCGTAAATGAAAAACTGTTTTTT. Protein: CATSRGGRVNEKLFF.

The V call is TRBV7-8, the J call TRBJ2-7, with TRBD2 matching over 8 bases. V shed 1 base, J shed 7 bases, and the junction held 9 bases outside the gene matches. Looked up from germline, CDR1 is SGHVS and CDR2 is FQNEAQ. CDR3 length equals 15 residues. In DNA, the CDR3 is TGTGCCAGCAGCTTAGTATCGGGAGGGCCGGGAGAGCAGTACTTC. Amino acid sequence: CASSLVSGGPGEQYF.

The DNA of the CDR3 is TGCGCCAGCAGCCAAGAGCAAGGGCGAGTAGGAGCGGGAGGTTGGTTCTTC. This codes for CASSQEQGRVGAGGWFF. The chain employs TRBV4-1 and TRBJ2-1; 9 bases map to TRBD2. Germline CDR1 MGHRA, CDR2 YSYEKL. The CDR3 runs 17 residues. The J segment lost 15 bases and the V segment lost 0 bases, leaving 18 bases of the junction unmatched.

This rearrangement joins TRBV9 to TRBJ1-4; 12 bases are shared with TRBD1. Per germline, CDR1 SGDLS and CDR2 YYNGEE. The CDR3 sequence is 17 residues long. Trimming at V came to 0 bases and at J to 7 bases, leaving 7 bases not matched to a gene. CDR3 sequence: CASSVEPGTGGGEKLFF. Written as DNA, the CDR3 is TGTGCCAGCAGCGTAGAGCCCGGGACAGGGGGCGGTGAAAAACTGTTTTTT.

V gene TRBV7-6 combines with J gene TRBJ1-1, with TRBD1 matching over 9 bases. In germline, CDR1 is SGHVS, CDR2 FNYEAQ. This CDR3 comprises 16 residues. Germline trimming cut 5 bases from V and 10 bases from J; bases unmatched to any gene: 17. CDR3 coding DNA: TGTGCCAGCAGCCTAGGTGGGCGGGGACAGGGAGATGTAGCTTTCTTT. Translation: CASSLGGRGQGDVAFF.

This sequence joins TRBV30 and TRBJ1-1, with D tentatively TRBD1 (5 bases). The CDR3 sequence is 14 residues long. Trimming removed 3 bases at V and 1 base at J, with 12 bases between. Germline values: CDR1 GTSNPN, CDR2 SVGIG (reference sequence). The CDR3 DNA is TGTGCCTGGAGCCCGGGACGGGAGAACACTGAAGCTTTCTTT. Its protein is CAWSPGRENTEAFF. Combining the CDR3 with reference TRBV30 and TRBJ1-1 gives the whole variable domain SQTIHQWPATLVQPVGSPLSLECTVEGTSNPNLYWYRQAAGRGLQLLFYSVGIGQISSEVPQNLSASRPQDRQFILSSKKLLLSDSGFYLCAWSPGRENTEAFFGQGTRLTVV.

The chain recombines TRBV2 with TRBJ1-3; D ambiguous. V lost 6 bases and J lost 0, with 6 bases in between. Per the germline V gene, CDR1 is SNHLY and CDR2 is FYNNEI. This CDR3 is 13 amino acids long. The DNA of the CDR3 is TGTGCCAGCAGGTGGATCTCTGGAAACACCATATATTTT. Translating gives CASRWISGNTIYF.

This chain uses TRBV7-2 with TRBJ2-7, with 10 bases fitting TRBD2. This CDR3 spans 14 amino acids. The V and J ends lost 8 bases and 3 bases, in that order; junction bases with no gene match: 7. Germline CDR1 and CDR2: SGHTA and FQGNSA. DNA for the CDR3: TGTGCCAGCGGGCTGGCTAGCGGGAGCTACGAGCAGTACTTC. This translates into CASGLASGSYEQYF.

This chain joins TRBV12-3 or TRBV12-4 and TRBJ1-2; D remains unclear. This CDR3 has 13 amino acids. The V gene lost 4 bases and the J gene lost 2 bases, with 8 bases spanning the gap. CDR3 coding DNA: TGTGCCAGCAGTTCGTCCGGCAACTATGGCTACACCTTC. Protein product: CASSSSGNYGYTF.

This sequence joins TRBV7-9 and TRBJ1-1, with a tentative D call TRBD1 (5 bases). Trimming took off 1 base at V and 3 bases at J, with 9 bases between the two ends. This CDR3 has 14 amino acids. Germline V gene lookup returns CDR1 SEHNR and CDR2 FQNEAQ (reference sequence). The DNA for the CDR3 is TGTGCCAGCAGCTTAGGGGACGCAGACACTGAAGCTTTCTTT. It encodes CASSLGDADTEAFF.

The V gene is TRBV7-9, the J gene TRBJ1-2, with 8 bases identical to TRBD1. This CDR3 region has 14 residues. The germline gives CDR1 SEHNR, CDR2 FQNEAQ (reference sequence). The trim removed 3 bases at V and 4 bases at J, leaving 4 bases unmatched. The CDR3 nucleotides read TGTGCCAGCAGCTTCCGGACAGGGACCTATGGCTACACCTTC. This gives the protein CASSFRTGTYGYTF.

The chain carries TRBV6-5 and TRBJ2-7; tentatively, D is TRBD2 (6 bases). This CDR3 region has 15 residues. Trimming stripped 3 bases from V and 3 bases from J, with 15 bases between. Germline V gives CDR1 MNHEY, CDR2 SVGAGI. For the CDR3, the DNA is TGTGCCAGCAGTTATCAGTCGGGAGATAGCTACGAGCAGTACTTC. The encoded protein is CASSYQSGDSYEQYF.

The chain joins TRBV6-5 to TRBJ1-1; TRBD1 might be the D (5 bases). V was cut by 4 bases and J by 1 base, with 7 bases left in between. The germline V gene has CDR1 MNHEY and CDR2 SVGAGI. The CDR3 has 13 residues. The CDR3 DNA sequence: TGTGCCAGCAGTTTGGGACGGAACACTGAAGCTTTCTTT. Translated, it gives CASSLGRNTEAFF.

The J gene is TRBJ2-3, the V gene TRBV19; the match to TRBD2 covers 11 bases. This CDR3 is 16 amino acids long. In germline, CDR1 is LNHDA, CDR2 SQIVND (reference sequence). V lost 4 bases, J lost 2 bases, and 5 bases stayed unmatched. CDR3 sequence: CASSTGLAVPTDTQYF. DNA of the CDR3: TGTGCCAGTAGTACGGGACTAGCGGTACCCACAGATACGCAGTATTTT.

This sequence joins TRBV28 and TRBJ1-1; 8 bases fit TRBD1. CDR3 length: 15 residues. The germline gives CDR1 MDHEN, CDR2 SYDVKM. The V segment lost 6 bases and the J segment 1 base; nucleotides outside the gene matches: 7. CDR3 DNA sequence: TGTGCCAGCAGCCGACAGGGGATGAGGAACACTGAAGCTTTCTTT. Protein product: CASSRQGMRNTEAFF.

CDR3: CASSVLRGGNTEAFF. In DNA, the CDR3 is TGTGCCAGCAGCGTACTACGGGGGGGGAACACTGAAGCTTTCTTT. The chain couples TRBV7-8 to TRBJ1-1; D is perhaps TRBD1 (5 bases). CDR1 SGHVS and CDR2 FQNEAQ come from the germline V gene. The CDR3 has 15 residues. V dropped 5 bases and J dropped 1 base, with 14 bases sitting between them.

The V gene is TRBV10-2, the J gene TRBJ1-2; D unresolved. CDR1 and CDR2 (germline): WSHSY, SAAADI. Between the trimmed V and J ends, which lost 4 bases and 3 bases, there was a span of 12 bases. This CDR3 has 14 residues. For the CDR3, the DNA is TGCGCCAGCAGTGGAGCAGGAGGAGACTATGGCTACACCTTC. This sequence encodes CASSGAGGDYGYTF.

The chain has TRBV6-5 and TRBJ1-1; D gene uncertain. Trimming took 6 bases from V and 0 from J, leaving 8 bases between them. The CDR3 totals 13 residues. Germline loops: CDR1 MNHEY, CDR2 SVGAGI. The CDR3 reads CASRATMNTEAFF. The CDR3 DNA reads TGTGCCAGCAGGGCGACAATGAACACTGAAGCTTTCTTT.

DNA of the CDR3: TGTGCCAGCAGCCTCGGACTAGCCTACACAGATACGCAGTATTTT. Encoded protein: CASSLGLAYTDTQYF. The V gene is TRBV7-7, the J gene TRBJ2-3, with TRBD2 identical over 8 bases. CDR1 and CDR2 from the germline V gene are SSHAT and FNYEAQ (reference sequence). The CDR3 covers 15 residues. Trimming at V came to 5 bases and at J to 2 bases, leaving 6 bases not matched to a gene.

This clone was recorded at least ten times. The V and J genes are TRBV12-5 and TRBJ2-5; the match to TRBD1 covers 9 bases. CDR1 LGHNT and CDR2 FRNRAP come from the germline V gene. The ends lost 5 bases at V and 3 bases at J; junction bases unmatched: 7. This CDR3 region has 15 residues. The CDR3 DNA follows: TGTGCTAGTGGTACCGGACAGGGGAAGAAAGAGACCCAGTACTTC. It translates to CASGTGQGKKETQYF.

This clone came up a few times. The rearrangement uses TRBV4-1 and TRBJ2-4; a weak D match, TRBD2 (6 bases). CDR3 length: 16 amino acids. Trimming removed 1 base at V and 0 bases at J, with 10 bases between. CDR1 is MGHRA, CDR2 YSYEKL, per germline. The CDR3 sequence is CASSQAYGRAKNIQYF. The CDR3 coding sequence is TGCGCCAGCAGCCAAGCATACGGGAGAGCCAAAAACATTCAGTACTTC.

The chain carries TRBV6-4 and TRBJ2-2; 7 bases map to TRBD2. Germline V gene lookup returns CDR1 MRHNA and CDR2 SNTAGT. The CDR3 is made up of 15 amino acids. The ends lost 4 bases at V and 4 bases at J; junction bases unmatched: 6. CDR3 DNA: TGTGCCAGCAGTGTTGCTAGCGGCGGCACCGGGGAGCTGTTTTTT. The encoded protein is CASSVASGGTGELFF.